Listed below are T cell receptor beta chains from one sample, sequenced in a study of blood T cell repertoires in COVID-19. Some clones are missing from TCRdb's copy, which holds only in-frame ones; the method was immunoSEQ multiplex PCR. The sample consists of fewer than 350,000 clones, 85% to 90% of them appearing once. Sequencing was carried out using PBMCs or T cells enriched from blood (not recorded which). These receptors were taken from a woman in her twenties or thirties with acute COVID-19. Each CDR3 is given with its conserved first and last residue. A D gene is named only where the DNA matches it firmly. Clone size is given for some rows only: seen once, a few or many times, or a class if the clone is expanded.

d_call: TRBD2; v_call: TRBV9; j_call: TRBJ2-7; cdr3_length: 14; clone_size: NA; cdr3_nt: TGTGCCAGCAGCACTAGCGGGAGTTCTGAGGAGCAGTACTTC; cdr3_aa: CASSTSGSSEEQYF
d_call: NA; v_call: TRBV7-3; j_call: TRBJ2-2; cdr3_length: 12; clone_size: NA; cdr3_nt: TGTGCCAGCGGTGAGGGGGCCGGGGAGCTGTTTTTT; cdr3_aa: CASGEGAGELFF
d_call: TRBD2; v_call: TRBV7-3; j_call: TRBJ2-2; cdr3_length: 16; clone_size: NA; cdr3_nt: TGTGCCAGCAGCACGACTAGCGAGAAAGAAGGCGGGGAGCTGTTTTTT; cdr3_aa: CASSTTSEKEGGELFF
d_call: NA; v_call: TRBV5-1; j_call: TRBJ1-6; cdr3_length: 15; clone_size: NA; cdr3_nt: TGCGCCAGCAGCTTCCTAGGCTTATCGGGTTCACCCCTCCACTTT; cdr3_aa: CASSFLGLSGSPLHF
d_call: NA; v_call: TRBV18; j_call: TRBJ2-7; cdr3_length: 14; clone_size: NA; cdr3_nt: TGTGCCAGCTCACCACGTACAGGAACCTACGAGCAGTACTTC; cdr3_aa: CASSPRTGTYEQYF
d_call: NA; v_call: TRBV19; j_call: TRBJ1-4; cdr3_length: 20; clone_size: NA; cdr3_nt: TGTGCCAGTAGTATAGATCGTCGCGAGGACAGCTCAGCGACTAATGAAAAACTGTTTTTT; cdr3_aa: CASSIDRREDSSATNEKLFF
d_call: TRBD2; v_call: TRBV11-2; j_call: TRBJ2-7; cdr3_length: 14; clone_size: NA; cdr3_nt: TGTGCCAGCAGCCTTGACGGACTAGCCCGCGAGCAGTACTTC; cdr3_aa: CASSLDGLAREQYF
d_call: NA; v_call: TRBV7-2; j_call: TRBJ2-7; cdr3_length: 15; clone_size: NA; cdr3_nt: TGTGCCAGCAGCTTAGATCCGGTAAAATCCTACGAGCAGTACTTC; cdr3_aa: CASSLDPVKSYEQYF
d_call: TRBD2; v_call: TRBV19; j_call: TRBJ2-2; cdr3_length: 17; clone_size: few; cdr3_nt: TGTGCCAGTAGTAAGACTAGCGGGAGGGCGAACACCGGGGAGCTGTTTTTT; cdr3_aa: CASSKTSGRANTGELFF
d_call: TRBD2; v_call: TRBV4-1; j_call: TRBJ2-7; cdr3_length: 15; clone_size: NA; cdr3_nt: TGCGCCAGCAGCCCGCGGACTAGCGGGAGCTACGAGCAGTACTTC; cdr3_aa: CASSPRTSGSYEQYF
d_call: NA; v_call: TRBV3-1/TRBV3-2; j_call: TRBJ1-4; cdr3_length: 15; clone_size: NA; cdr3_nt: TGTGCCAGCAGCCAAGAAATAACAGGGAATGAAAAACTGTTTTTT; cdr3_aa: CASSQEITGNEKLFF
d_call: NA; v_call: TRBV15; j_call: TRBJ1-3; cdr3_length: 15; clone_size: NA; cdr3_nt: TGTGCCACCAGCAGAGATCGAGGGCCTGGAAACACCATATATTTT; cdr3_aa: CATSRDRGPGNTIYF
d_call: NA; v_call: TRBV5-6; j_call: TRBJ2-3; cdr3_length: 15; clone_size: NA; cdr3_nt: TGTGCCAGCAGCTTAGGAGCGGGGCCGACAGGTACGCAGTATTTT; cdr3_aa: CASSLGAGPTGTQYF
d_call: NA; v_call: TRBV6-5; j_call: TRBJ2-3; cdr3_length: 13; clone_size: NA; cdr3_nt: TGTGCCAGCAGTTACGGAACAGGAGATACGCAGTATTTT; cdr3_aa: CASSYGTGDTQYF
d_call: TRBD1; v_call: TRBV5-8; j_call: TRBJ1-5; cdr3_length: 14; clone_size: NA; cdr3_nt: TGTGCCAGCAGCTTGGAAACAGGGGATCAGCCCCAGCATTTT; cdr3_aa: CASSLETGDQPQHF
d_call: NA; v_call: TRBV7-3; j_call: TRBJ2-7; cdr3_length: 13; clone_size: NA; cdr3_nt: TGTGCCAGCAGCTTAAGTCCAGGGTACGAGCAGTACTTC; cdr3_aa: CASSLSPGYEQYF
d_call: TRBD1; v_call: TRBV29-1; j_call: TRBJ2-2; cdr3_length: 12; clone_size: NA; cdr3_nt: TGCAGCGTCCAGGGGGTAACCGGGGAGCTGTTTTTT; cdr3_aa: CSVQGVTGELFF
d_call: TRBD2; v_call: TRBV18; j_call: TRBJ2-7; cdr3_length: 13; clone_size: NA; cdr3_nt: TGTGCCAGCTCACCCGGGGAGAGCGGGGGCCTGTACTTC; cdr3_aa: CASSPGESGGLYF
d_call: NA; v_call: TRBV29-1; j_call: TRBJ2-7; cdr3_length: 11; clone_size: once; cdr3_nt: TGCAGCGTTGGAGGCTCCTACGAGCAGTACTTC; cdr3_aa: CSVGGSYEQYF
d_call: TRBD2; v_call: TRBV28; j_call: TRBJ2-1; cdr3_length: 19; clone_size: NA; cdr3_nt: TGTGCCAGCCCTCCAGGACTAGCGGGATCGACGGGAACCTACAATGAGCAGTTCTTC; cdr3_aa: CASPPGLAGSTGTYNEQFF
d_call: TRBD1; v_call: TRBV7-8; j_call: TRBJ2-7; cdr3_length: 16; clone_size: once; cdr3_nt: TGTGCCAGCAGCTTAGTATGGACAGGGGGGTTGGACGAGCAGTACTTC; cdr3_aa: CASSLVWTGGLDEQYF
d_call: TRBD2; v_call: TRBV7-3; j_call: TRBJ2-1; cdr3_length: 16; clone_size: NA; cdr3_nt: TGTGCCAGCAGCCCCGGGGGTAGCGGGATCTACAATGAGCAGTTCTTC; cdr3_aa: CASSPGGSGIYNEQFF
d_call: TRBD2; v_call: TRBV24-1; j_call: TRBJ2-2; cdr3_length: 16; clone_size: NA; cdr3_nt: TGTGCCACCAGTGATCCGACTAGCGGGTACACCGGGGAGCTGTTTTTT; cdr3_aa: CATSDPTSGYTGELFF
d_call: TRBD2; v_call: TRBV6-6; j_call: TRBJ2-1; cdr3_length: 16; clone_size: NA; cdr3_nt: TGTGCCAGCAGTTACCCCGGTAGCGGGAGGGACAATGAGCAGTTCTTC; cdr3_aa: CASSYPGSGRDNEQFF
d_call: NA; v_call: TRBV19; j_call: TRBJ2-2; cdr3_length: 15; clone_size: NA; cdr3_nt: TGTGCCAGTAGACTTAGTTGGGGGGACACCGGGGAGCTGTTTTTT; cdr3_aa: CASRLSWGDTGELFF
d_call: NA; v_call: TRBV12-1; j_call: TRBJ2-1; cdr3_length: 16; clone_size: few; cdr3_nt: TGTGCCAGCAGATGTTCCGGGACTAGCTCCTACAATGAGCAGTTCTTC; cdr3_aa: CASRCSGTSSYNEQFF
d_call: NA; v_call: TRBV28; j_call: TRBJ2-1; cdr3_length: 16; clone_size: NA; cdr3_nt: TGTGCCAGCATTTCCCACAGGGATTTCGGATACAATGAGCAGTTCTTC; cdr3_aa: CASISHRDFGYNEQFF
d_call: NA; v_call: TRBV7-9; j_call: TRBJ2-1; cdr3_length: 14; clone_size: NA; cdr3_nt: TGTGCCAGCAGCTTGGGCTTGTCCTACAATGAGCAGTTCTTC; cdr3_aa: CASSLGLSYNEQFF
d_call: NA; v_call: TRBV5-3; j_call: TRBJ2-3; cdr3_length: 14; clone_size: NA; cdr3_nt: TGTGCCAGAAGCCCGGACAGTATCACAGATACGCAGTATTTT; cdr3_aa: CARSPDSITDTQYF
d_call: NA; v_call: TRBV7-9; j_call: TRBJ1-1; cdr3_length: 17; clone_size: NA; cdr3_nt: TGTGCCAGCAGCCTTATCCCAGGGGTCACTATGAACACTGAAGCTTTCTTT; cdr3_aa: CASSLIPGVTMNTEAFF
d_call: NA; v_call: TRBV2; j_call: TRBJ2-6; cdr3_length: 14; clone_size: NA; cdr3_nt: TGTGCCAGCAGACAGGTCTCTGGGGCCAACGTCCTGACTTTC; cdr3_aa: CASRQVSGANVLTF
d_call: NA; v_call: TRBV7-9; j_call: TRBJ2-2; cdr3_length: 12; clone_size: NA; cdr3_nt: TGTGCCAGCAGCCCAGGGGCCGGGGAGCTGTTTTTT; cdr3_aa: CASSPGAGELFF
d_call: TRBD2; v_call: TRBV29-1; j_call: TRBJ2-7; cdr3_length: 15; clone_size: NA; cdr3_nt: TGCAGCGCAGCGGAGGGAGGGAGGAATCGCTACGAGCAGTACTTC; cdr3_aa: CSAAEGGRNRYEQYF
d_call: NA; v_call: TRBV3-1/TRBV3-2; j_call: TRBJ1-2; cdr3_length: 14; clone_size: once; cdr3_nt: TGTGCCAGCAGCCCCCAGGGGTCTAACTATGGCTACACCTTC; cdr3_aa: CASSPQGSNYGYTF
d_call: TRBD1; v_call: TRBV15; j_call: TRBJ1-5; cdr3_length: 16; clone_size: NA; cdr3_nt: TGTGCCACCAGCATCGCTCAGGGGGCTAACAATCAGCCCCAGCATTTT; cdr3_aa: CATSIAQGANNQPQHF
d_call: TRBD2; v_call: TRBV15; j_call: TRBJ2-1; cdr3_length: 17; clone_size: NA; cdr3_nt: TGTGCCACCAGCAGAGATCTTGGGACTAGCGGTTCCAATGAGCAGTTCTTC; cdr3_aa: CATSRDLGTSGSNEQFF
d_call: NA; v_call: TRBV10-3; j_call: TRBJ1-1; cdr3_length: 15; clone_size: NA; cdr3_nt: TGTGCCATCAGTGGCTGGGAGAACATGAACACTGAAGCTTTCTTT; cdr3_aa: CAISGWENMNTEAFF
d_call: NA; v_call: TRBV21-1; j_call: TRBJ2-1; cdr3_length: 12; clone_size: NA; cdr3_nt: TGTGCCAGCAGCAAAGAGCCTAGGAGGGAGTTCTTC; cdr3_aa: CASSKEPRREFF
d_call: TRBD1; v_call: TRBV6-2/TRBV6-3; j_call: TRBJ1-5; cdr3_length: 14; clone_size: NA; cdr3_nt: TGTGCCAGCAGCTCCGGGACAGGGTCTCAGCCCCAGCATTTT; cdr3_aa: CASSSGTGSQPQHF
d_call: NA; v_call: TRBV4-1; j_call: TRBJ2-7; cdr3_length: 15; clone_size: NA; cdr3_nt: TGCGCCAGCAGCCAAGAGGCCAGGGGATTTCTCGAGCAGTACTTC; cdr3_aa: CASSQEARGFLEQYF
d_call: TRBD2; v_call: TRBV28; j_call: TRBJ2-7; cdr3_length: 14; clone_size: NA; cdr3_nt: TGTGCCAGCGCTAGGGCGGGAGGCGCCTACGAGCAGTACTTC; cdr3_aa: CASARAGGAYEQYF
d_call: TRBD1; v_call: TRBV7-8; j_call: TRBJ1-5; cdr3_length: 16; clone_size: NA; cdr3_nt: TGTGCCAGCAGCTTAGCGGGACAGGGAAGCAATCAGCCCCAGCATTTT; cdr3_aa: CASSLAGQGSNQPQHF
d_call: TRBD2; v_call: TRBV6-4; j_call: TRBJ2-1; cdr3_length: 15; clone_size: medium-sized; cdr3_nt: TGTGCCAGCAGTGACTCGACTAGCGGGAGCAATGAGCAGTTCTTC; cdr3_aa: CASSDSTSGSNEQFF